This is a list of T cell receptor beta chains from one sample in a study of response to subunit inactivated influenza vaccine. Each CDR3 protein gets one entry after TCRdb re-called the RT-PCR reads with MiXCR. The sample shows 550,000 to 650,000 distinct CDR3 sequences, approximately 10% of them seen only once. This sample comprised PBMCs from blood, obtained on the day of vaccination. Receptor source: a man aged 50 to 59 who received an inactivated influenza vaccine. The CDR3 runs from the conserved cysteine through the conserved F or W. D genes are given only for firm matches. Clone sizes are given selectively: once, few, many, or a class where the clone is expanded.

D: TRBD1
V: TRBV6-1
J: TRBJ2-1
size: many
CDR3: CASKKQGQALDEQFF
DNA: TGTGCCAGCAAAAAACAAGGACAGGCGCTGGATGAGCAGTTCTTC

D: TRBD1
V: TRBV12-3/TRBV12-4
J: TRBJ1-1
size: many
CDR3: CASSPGTGGRVF
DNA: TGTGCCAGCAGTCCCGGGACAGGGGGCAGGGTCTTT

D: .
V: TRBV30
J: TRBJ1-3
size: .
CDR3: CAWSVQGSASGNTIYF
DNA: TGTGCCTGGAGTGTACAGGGTTCCGCCTCTGGAAACACCATATATTTT

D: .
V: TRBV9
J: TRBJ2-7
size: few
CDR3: CASSVDLGLTNEQYF
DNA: TGTGCCAGCAGCGTAGACTTGGGGCTAACCAACGAGCAGTACTTC

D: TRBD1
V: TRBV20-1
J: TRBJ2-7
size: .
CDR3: CSANNHRGSYEQYF
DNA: TGCAGTGCCAACAATCACAGGGGGTCCTACGAGCAGTACTTC

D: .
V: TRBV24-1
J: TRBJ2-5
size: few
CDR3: CATSDRRETQYF
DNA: TGTGCCACCAGTGACCGCCGGGAGACCCAGTACTTC

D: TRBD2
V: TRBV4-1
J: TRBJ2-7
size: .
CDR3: CASSQVASGGTYEQYF
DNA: TGCGCCAGCAGCCAAGTGGCTAGCGGGGGGACCTACGAGCAGTACTTC

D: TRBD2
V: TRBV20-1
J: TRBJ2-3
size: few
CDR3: CSARAGNSGRALDTQYF
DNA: TGCAGTGCTAGAGCCGGAAATAGCGGGAGGGCGCTAGATACGCAGTATTTT

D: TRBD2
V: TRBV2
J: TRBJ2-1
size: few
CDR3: CASSAGLAINEQFF
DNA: TGTGCCAGCAGCGCCGGACTAGCTATCAATGAGCAGTTCTTC

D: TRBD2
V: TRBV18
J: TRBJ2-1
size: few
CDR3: CASSPPYRAGVYNEQFF
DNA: TGTGCCAGCTCACCACCGTACCGAGCGGGGGTCTACAATGAGCAGTTCTTC

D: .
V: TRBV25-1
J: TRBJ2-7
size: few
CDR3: CASSEYSYYEQYF
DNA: TGTGCCAGCAGTGAATACTCGTACTACGAGCAGTACTTC

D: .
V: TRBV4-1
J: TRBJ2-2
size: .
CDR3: CASSQDLYRATGELFF
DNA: TGCGCCAGCAGCCAAGATTTGTACAGGGCCACCGGGGAGCTGTTTTTT

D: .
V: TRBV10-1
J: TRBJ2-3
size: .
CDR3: CASSGNQDASTDTQYF
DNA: TGCGCCAGCAGTGGTAACCAGGACGCTAGCACAGATACGCAGTATTTT

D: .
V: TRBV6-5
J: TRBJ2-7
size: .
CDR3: CASSYSYRDYEQYF
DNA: TGTGCCAGCAGTTACTCGTACAGGGATTACGAGCAGTACTTC

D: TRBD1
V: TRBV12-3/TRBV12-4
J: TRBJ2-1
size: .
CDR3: CASSIGQGPYNEQFF
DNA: TGTGCCAGCAGTATCGGACAGGGTCCCTACAATGAGCAGTTCTTC

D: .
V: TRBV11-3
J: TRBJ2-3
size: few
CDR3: CASSFSGLRTDTQYF
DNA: TGTGCCAGCAGCTTTTCCGGACTACGCACAGATACGCAGTATTTT

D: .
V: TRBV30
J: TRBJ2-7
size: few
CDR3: CAWTLAREQYF
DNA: TGTGCCTGGACCCTAGCGCGGGAGCAGTACTTC

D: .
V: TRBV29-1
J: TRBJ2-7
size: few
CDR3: CSVEGRFNYEQYF
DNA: TGCAGCGTTGAAGGCAGGTTTAACTACGAGCAGTACTTC

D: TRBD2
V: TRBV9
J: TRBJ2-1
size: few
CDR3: CASSPWTSGSSYNEQFF
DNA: TGTGCCAGCAGCCCTTGGACTAGCGGGAGCTCCTACAATGAGCAGTTCTTC

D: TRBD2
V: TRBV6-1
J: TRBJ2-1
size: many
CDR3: CASRSSGLAHNEQFF
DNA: TGTGCCAGTCGGTCCTCGGGACTAGCGCACAATGAGCAGTTCTTC

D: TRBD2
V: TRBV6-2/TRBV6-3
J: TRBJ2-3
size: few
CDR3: CASSYSEGLAGPDTQYF
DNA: TGTGCCAGCAGTTACTCTGAAGGCCTAGCGGGACCAGATACGCAGTATTTT

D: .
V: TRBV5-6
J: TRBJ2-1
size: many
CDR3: CASSSQGVEQFF
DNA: TGTGCCAGCAGCTCACAGGGAGTTGAGCAGTTCTTC

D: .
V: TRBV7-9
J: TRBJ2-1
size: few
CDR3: CASSSQGPGSSYNEQFF
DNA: TGTGCCAGCAGCTCGCAGGGTCCGGGTAGCTCCTACAATGAGCAGTTCTTC

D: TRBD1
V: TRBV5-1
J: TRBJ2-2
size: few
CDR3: CASSLVWTGNTGELFF
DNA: TGCGCCAGCAGCTTGGTTTGGACAGGGAACACCGGGGAGCTGTTTTTT